The source of this T cell receptor (beta chain) is a study of blood T cell repertoires in COVID-19. Study-wide context: The analysed material was cDNA or gDNA that came from T cells, B-cell-depleted T cells, or PBMCs.

In the original workflow: Scientists estimated how many nucleated cells there were by amplifying reference gene primers. The method was immunoSEQ multiplex PCR; TCRdb's version includes in-frame clones alone and lacks a portion of them. V, J and clone size were drawn from that table, and D and trimming were deduced from the DNA. The sample holds about 200,000 clones, roughly 94% seen once. While infection was still active, Seattle patients were enrolled and then followed longitudinally. The CDR3 has 16 residues. The ends were cut back, 0 bases at V and 6 bases at J, with 15 bases in the middle. The germline gives CDR1 LGHDT, CDR2 YNNKEL (reference sequence).

Specimen: peripheral blood. The receptor was isolated from a man between 25 and 39 years old with COVID-19, enrolled during active disease. The chain employs TRBV3-1 (or the pseudogene TRBV3-2) and TRBJ2-1; D is unclear. CDR3 sequence: CASSQDTGSRLNEQFF. CDR3 nucleotides: TGTGCCAGCAGCCAAGATACCGGGTCCCGTCTCAATGAGCAGTTCTTC.